A single sample is the source of the 24 T cell receptor beta chains below, sequenced in a study of blood T cell repertoires in COVID-19. The data were produced by immunoSEQ multiplex PCR, yet TCRdb's version contains in-frame clones alone and is incomplete. The table has fewer than 350,000 clones, approximately 90% seen once. The source material was PBMCs or T cells enriched from blood (not recorded which). Receptor source: a woman in her forties with acute COVID-19.

V usage is TRBV27 and J usage is TRBJ1-2, with D perhaps matching TRBD1 (5 bases). CDR3 size: 17 residues. With 4 bases removed from V and 2 bases from J, the gap between germline ends came to 20 bases. Per germline, CDR1 MNHEY and CDR2 SMNVEV (reference sequence). CDR3 region: CASSSSTALTSNYGYTF. The CDR3 DNA reads as TGTGCCAGCAGTTCCTCGACAGCTCTTACCTCAAACTATGGCTACACCTTC.

The rearrangement links TRBV3-1 (or the pseudogene TRBV3-2) to TRBJ2-7; D might be TRBD2 (6 bases). V was trimmed by 2 bases and J by 3 bases, leaving 11 bases between them. Germline values: CDR1 LGHDT, CDR2 YNNKEL (reference sequence). CDR3 length: 14 amino acids. The CDR3 nucleotides read TGTGCCAGCAGCCAAAGGGGACTCAACTACGAGCAGTACTTC. It specifies CASSQRGLNYEQYF.

The chain combines TRBV28 with TRBJ2-7; TRBD2 matches at 11 bases. The germline V gene has CDR1 MDHEN and CDR2 SYDVKM. CDR3 size: 15 residues. Germline trimming cut 6 bases from V and 4 bases from J; bases unmatched to any gene: 8. CDR3 DNA sequence: TGTGCCAGCAGACCTAGCGGGAGGACCCTATACGAGCAGTACTTC. Translation: CASRPSGRTLYEQYF.

A single count supports this clone. This chain uses TRBV28 with TRBJ2-7; D is unclear. The V end lost 6 bases, the J end lost 0 bases, and 6 bases lay between the germline ends. This CDR3 is built from 12 residues. The germline V gene encodes CDR1 MDHEN and CDR2 SYDVKM. CDR3 in DNA: TGTGCCAGCAGCGTATACTCCTACGAGCAGTACTTC. It yields the protein CASSVYSYEQYF.

This clone was seen just once. The chain links TRBV28 to TRBJ1-1; D gene uncertain. V shed 6 bases and J shed 1 base, with 3 bases lying between them. CDR3 size: 11 residues. The germline CDR1 and CDR2 sequences are MDHEN and SYDVKM. This chain's CDR3 is CASSRNTEAFF. The CDR3 region has the DNA TGTGCCAGCAGCCGGAACACTGAAGCTTTCTTT.

This chain joins TRBV6-2 or TRBV6-3 and TRBJ2-7; 8 bases agree with TRBD1. Looked up from germline, CDR1 is MNHEY and CDR2 is SVGEGT. Unmatched junction bases numbered 2, after V lost 0 bases and J lost 1 base. There are 15 residues in the CDR3. Written as DNA, the CDR3 is TGTGCCAGCAGTTACTCAAGACAGGGGTCCTACGAGCAGTACTTC. Translated: CASSYSRQGSYEQYF.

V usage is TRBV2 and J usage is TRBJ1-4, with a weak D call TRBD1 (6 bases). Germline loops: CDR1 SNHLY, CDR2 FYNNEI. The CDR3 consists of 14 residues. The ends were cut back, 5 bases at V and 13 bases at J, with 20 bases in the middle. The chain's CDR3 is CASSRTESTPRLFF. The CDR3 DNA is TGTGCCAGCAGTCGGACAGAAAGCACGCCAAGACTGTTTTTT.

The chain carries TRBV2 and TRBJ1-1; unclear D gene. There are 14 residues in the CDR3. CDR1 and CDR2 from the germline V gene are SNHLY and FYNNEI. V lost 3 bases to trimming and J lost 3 bases, with 11 bases between them. The CDR3 reads CASSDPGRDTEAFF. CDR3 sequence (DNA): TGTGCCAGCAGTGATCCCGGGAGGGACACTGAAGCTTTCTTT.

The V call is TRBV19, the J call TRBJ2-2, with 8 bases fitting TRBD1. Germline CDR1 LNHDA, CDR2 SQIVND (reference sequence). J lost 2 bases, V lost 7 bases, and 3 bases had no gene match. The CDR3 sequence is 14 residues long. DNA of the CDR3: TGTGCCAGTATGGGACAGGTCAACACCGGGGAGCTGTTTTTT. Its translation is CASMGQVNTGELFF.

The J gene is TRBJ1-2, the V gene TRBV5-3; D ambiguous. TRBV5-3 belongs to the ORF category, with a function that is uncertain. The V end was cut by 0 bases, the J end by 2 bases, with 8 bases between. The CDR3 has 14 amino acids. CDR3 amino acids: CARSLGALNYGYTF. The DNA for the CDR3 is TGTGCCAGAAGCTTGGGGGCGCTGAACTATGGCTACACCTTC.

The V gene is TRBV7-3, the J gene TRBJ2-6; possibly TRBD2 for D (7 bases). The V and J ends lost 5 bases and 4 bases respectively, with 15 bases between them. The CDR3 loop spans 16 amino acids. Germline CDR1 is SGHTA and CDR2 is FQGTGA. The CDR3 coding sequence is TGTGCCAGCAGCCTTAACCGGGGGGCCGGGGCCAACGTCCTGACTTTC. Protein product: CASSLNRGAGANVLTF.

The chain has TRBV6-1 and TRBJ1-6; D may be TRBD1 (5 bases). Trimming removed 3 bases from V and 6 bases from J, with 12 bases in between. Germline values: CDR1 MNHNS, CDR2 SASEGT. The CDR3 sequence is 15 residues long. CDR3 sequence reads: CASSDHMGPNSPLHF. CDR3 coding DNA: TGTGCCAGCAGTGACCATATGGGGCCTAATTCACCCCTCCACTTT.

This clone was picked up one time. The chain joins TRBV7-3 to TRBJ1-2, with D uncertain. Germline V gene sequence: CDR1 SGHTA, CDR2 FQGTGA. CDR3 length: 11 residues. V shed 9 bases and J shed 6 bases, with 11 bases lying between them. The CDR3 is CARQPGDGYTF. The DNA for the CDR3 is TGTGCCAGACAGCCCGGGGATGGCTACACCTTC.

J is TRBJ2-6 and V is TRBV19, with 9 bases that match TRBD1. This CDR3 comprises 18 residues. Germline V lookup: CDR1 LNHDA, CDR2 SQIVND (reference sequence). V trimming: 1 base; J trimming: 3 bases; junction bases outside the gene matches: 7. The chain's CDR3 is CASSIGDRASVGANVLTF. In nucleotides, the CDR3 is TGTGCCAGTAGTATAGGGGACAGGGCGTCTGTTGGGGCCAACGTCCTGACTTTC.

Concerning this clone: The germline gene is not matched at one end of the junction; a read error may be the cause. The chain is built from TRBV2 and TRBJ2-3; D may be TRBD2 (6 bases). The length of the CDR3 is 12 residues. Germline lookup yields CDR1 SNHLY and CDR2 FYNNEI. The CDR3 nucleotides are TGTGCCAGCCGTGGCCCGCAGGGACTCCATATTTTT. Its protein product is CASRGPQGLHIF.

The chain uses TRBV27 and TRBJ2-7; 10 positions match TRBD2. This CDR3 spans 16 amino acids. The ends lost 3 bases at V and 2 bases at J; junction bases unmatched: 7. Germline V gene data show CDR1 as MNHEY and CDR2 as SMNVEV (reference sequence). The CDR3 protein is CASSFYISGGPYEQYF. The DNA of the CDR3 is TGTGCCAGCAGTTTTTATATTAGCGGGGGGCCCTACGAGCAGTACTTC.

The V call is TRBV7-9, the J call TRBJ1-5; D is undetermined. CDR3 size: 14 residues. V lost 3 bases and J lost 0, with 6 bases in between. Germline V gives CDR1 SEHNR, CDR2 FQNEAQ (reference sequence). In DNA, the CDR3 is TGTGCCAGCAGCTTCACTGATAGCAATCAGCCCCAGCATTTT. Its translation: CASSFTDSNQPQHF.

The rearrangement uses TRBV6-5 and TRBJ1-5, with D unclear. Germline V gives CDR1 MNHEY, CDR2 SVGAGI. There are 13 residues in the CDR3. V dropped 6 bases and J dropped 4 bases, with 10 bases sitting between them. CDR3 DNA: TGTGCCAGCAGATCGGGAGAAAATCAGCCCCAGCATTTT. As protein: CASRSGENQPQHF.

The chain couples TRBV2 to TRBJ2-5; a possible D gene is TRBD2 (7 bases). Germline CDR1 is SNHLY and CDR2 is FYNNEI. This CDR3 is built from 15 residues. The V and J ends lost 7 bases and 5 bases respectively, with 20 bases between them. CDR3 loop: CASIRRGAGRETQYF. The CDR3 coding sequence is TGTGCCAGCATACGACGGGGGGCGGGTCGGGAGACCCAGTACTTC.

This chain uses TRBV7-9 with TRBJ2-1, with D possibly TRBD2 on 5 matching bases. V dropped 5 bases and J dropped 6 bases, with 17 bases sitting between them. This CDR3 is built from 15 residues. Germline lookup yields CDR1 SEHNR and CDR2 FQNEAQ (reference sequence). CDR3 protein: CASSVGSGDFNEQFF. The DNA for the CDR3 is TGTGCCAGCAGCGTAGGAAGCGGCGACTTCAATGAGCAGTTCTTC.

This chain links TRBV2 with TRBJ1-3; D is perhaps TRBD1 (6 bases). This CDR3 is 16 amino acids long. Trimming stripped 6 bases from V and 0 bases from J, with 15 bases between. Germline values: CDR1 SNHLY, CDR2 FYNNEI. The CDR3, as DNA: TGTGCCAGCAGGTCGGACAGATACAGCTCTGGAAACACCATATATTTT. Protein product: CASRSDRYSSGNTIYF.

The chain combines TRBV15 with TRBJ1-6, with D unclear. The ends were cut back, 5 bases at V and 8 bases at J, with 13 bases in the middle. Germline CDR1 is LNHNV and CDR2 is YYDKDF (reference sequence). The CDR3 has 14 amino acids. The CDR3 DNA is TGTGCCACCAGCCGCGGCGACGGGGATTCACCCCTCCACTTT. Encoded protein: CATSRGDGDSPLHF.

V is TRBV9 and J is TRBJ1-1, with a possible D match to TRBD1 (5 bases). Between the trimmed V and J ends, which lost 0 bases and 1 base, there was a span of 10 bases. From germline, CDR1 is SGDLS and CDR2 YYNGEE. This CDR3 region has 15 residues. CDR3 nucleotide sequence: TGTGCCAGCAGCGTAGGACCTGGGGCGAACACTGAAGCTTTCTTT. Protein: CASSVGPGANTEAFF.

This rearrangement joins TRBV7-2 to TRBJ2-5; TRBD2 matches at 10 bases. J gave up 7 bases and V 5 bases, and 10 bases lay outside the gene matches. The CDR3 runs to 15 residues. Germline CDR1 reads SGHTA; CDR2 reads FQGNSA. CDR3 bases: TGTGCCAGCAGCGCCAGGACTAGCGGACAGGGGACCCAGTACTTC. Translated: CASSARTSGQGTQYF.